Below are 23 T cell receptor beta chains sequenced from a single sample in a study of PD-1 blockade in classical Hodgkin lymphoma (dated by TCRdb to about 2020). The sample's time point, from its label and the paper: cycle 2 day 1 (C2D1) of nivolumab. Every trial patient had relapsed following autologous stem cell transplantation, and prior brentuximab vedotin exposure was what differed among cohorts A, B and C. Receptor amplification or capture employed the immunoSEQ multiplex PCR assay. TCRdb carries this immuneACCESS record with in-frame sequences only. Its versions omit some clonotypes, under half of them owing to an unresolved V gene in the studies checked, with the rest unexplained. The sample has about 97,000 clones on record, roughly 91% of them singletons. Under 8% of the sample rests with the top ten. The input for sequencing was peripheral blood mononuclear cells (PBMCs), taken before the second cycle of nivolumab. The receptors shown here come from a human donor with classical Hodgkin lymphoma.

The rearrangement uses TRBV19 and TRBJ2-1; the match to TRBD2 covers 10 bases. Trimming removed 3 bases from V and 7 bases from J; junction bases left unmatched: 9. The CDR3 runs to 16 residues. Per the germline V gene, CDR1 is LNHDA and CDR2 is SQIVND (reference sequence). The CDR3 DNA follows: TGTGCCAGTAGTATTGTTTCAACTAGCGGGGTTAATGAGCAGTTCTTC. As protein: CASSIVSTSGVNEQFF.

The chain links TRBV7-3 to TRBJ2-1; 12 bases agree with TRBD2. There are 15 residues in the CDR3. The V gene's germline CDR1 is SGHTA and CDR2 FQGTGA. Trimming cost V 5 bases and J 5 bases; bases outside gene matches: 4. CDR3 bases: TGTGCCAGCAGCCTCCTAGCGGGGGGGAACAATGAGCAGTTCTTC. Encoded protein: CASSLLAGGNNEQFF.

V gene TRBV5-4 combines with J gene TRBJ2-3; 9 nucleotides align to TRBD1. After removal of 3 bases from V and 3 bases from J, the junction contained 5 bases not matched to a gene. Germline CDR1 is SGHNT and CDR2 is YYREEE (reference sequence). The CDR3 runs 15 residues. The CDR3 DNA reads TGTGCCAGCAGCTGGGGACAGGGAGGGACAGATACGCAGTATTTT. It yields the protein CASSWGQGGTDTQYF.

This clone was found a few times. V is TRBV7-2 and J is TRBJ2-5, with TRBD1 as a possible D gene (6 bases). This CDR3 comprises 14 residues. The V gene's germline CDR1 is SGHTA and CDR2 FQGNSA. Trimming left V 3 bases short and J 2 bases short, with 10 bases between. CDR3 residues: CASSFRTEQETQYF. The CDR3 region has the DNA TGTGCCAGCAGCTTTAGGACAGAACAAGAGACCCAGTACTTC.

The chain combines TRBV7-2 with TRBJ1-2; weak D call: TRBD1 (6 bases). This CDR3 is 16 amino acids long. V shed 1 base and J shed 4 bases, with 16 bases lying between them. Germline V CDR1 and CDR2: SGHTA, FQGNSA. The DNA of the CDR3 is TGTGCCAGCAGCTTAGGGCCCAGGGGAGTCGGCTATGGCTACACCTTC. Translated: CASSLGPRGVGYGYTF.

V and J are TRBV9 and TRBJ2-7; D remains unclear. This CDR3 is built from 13 residues. V gave up 4 bases and J gave up 7 bases, with 15 bases separating them. The germline V gene has CDR1 SGDLS and CDR2 YYNGEE. CDR3 nucleotide sequence: TGTGCCAGCAGCCCCACACCCCAGGCTGAGCAGTACTTC. It translates to CASSPTPQAEQYF.

V gene TRBV10-3 combines with J gene TRBJ1-5, with D possibly matching TRBD1 (5 bases). Trimming removed 2 bases at V and 1 base at J, with 12 bases between. The CDR3 totals 16 residues. Germline V gene data show CDR1 as ENHRY and CDR2 as SYGVKD. The CDR3 protein is CAISEASGRSNQPQHF. The CDR3 DNA follows: TGTGCCATCAGTGAGGCGTCAGGGAGAAGCAATCAGCCCCAGCATTTT.

This sequence joins TRBV6-6 and TRBJ1-1; D is unclear. Trimming removed 7 bases at V and 9 bases at J, with 15 bases between. Germline loops: CDR1 MNHNY, CDR2 SVGAGI (reference sequence). The CDR3 contains 12 residues. In nucleotides, the CDR3 is TGTGCCAGCACCGCCCTTATGCCAAAAGCTTTCTTT. Protein product: CASTALMPKAFF.

This chain connects TRBV2 to TRBJ2-1, with D perhaps TRBD2 (6 bases). Looked up from germline, CDR1 is SNHLY and CDR2 is FYNNEI. The CDR3 is 14 amino acids. V lost 7 bases, J lost 4 bases, and 14 bases lay in between. The CDR3 sequence: CASTYGTLYNEQFF. The CDR3, as DNA: TGTGCCAGCACTTACGGGACTCTTTACAATGAGCAGTTCTTC.

The chain uses TRBV28 and TRBJ2-7, with a tentative D call TRBD1 (5 bases). From germline, CDR1 is MDHEN and CDR2 SYDVKM. The V gene lost 5 bases and the J gene lost 1 base, with 12 bases spanning the gap. The CDR3 runs to 14 residues. CDR3 amino acids: CASSLRGASYEQYF. In DNA form, the CDR3 reads TGTGCCAGCAGTCTTCGTGGGGCTTCCTACGAGCAGTACTTC.

J is TRBJ1-6 and V is TRBV5-4; the D gene is possibly TRBD1 (6 bases). The CDR3 totals 18 residues. Germline lookup yields CDR1 SGHNT and CDR2 YYREEE (reference sequence). The V and J ends lost 4 bases and 6 bases respectively, with 23 bases between them. CDR3 protein: CASSPGVGQGFGNSPLHF. CDR3 sequence (DNA): TGTGCCAGCAGCCCCGGTGTAGGTCAGGGGTTTGGTAATTCACCCCTCCACTTT.

The J gene is TRBJ1-1, the V gene TRBV19; 7 bases agree with TRBD1. Per the germline V gene, CDR1 is LNHDA and CDR2 is SQIVND (reference sequence). The CDR3 runs 16 residues. The ends lost 7 bases at V and 0 bases at J; junction bases unmatched: 11. Here the CDR3 DNA reads TGTGCCAGTAATCGTCCCGGGACAGCAATGAACACTGAAGCTTTCTTT. Translated: CASNRPGTAMNTEAFF.

The chain joins TRBV29-1 to TRBJ1-1; D unclear. Trimming removed 8 bases at V and 0 bases at J, with 16 bases between. Per the germline V gene, CDR1 is SQVTM and CDR2 is ANQGSEA. The CDR3 contains 14 residues. The chain's CDR3 is CSSNHGSLNTEAFF. For the CDR3, the DNA is TGCAGCTCTAACCATGGCTCCCTGAACACTGAAGCTTTCTTT. Looking up the rest from reference TRBV29-1 and TRBJ1-1 gives the full variable domain: SAVISQKPSRDICQRGTSLTIQCQVDSQVTMMFWYRQQPGQSLTLIATANQGSEATYESGFVIDKFPISRPNLTFSTLTVSNMSPEDSSIYLCSSNHGSLNTEAFFGQGTRLTVV.

V is TRBV21-1 and J is TRBJ1-5; the DNA was not used to check the table's D call, TRBD1. TRBV21-1 counts as a pseudogene. This CDR3 contains 17 residues. CDR3 protein: CASSLGQGERGWQPQHF. The CDR3 nucleotides read TGTGCCAGCAGCCTGGGACAGGGGGAACGTGGTTGGCAGCCCCAGCATTTT.

In its sample, this clone was seen once. The genes are TRBV11-2 and TRBJ2-7; D ambiguous. The germline CDR1 and CDR2 sequences are SGHAT and FQNNGV. CDR3 length equals 12 residues. Trimming took 1 base from V and 4 from J, leaving 5 bases between them. As DNA, the CDR3 is TGTGCCAGCAGCTTAGCAGGTTACGAGCAGTACTTC. Amino acid sequence: CASSLAGYEQYF.

The chain combines TRBV2 with TRBJ1-1; D is unclear. The ends were cut back, 4 bases at V and 4 bases at J, with 22 bases in the middle. CDR3 length: 17 residues. CDR1 SNHLY and CDR2 FYNNEI come from the germline V gene. The CDR3 DNA is TGTGCCAGCAGTGTACCTGTCAACAGAAGGTCGGGCACTGAAGCTTTCTTT. As protein: CASSVPVNRRSGTEAFF.

This chain uses TRBV4-1 with TRBJ2-1, with 7 positions matching TRBD2. Trimming took 3 bases from V and 3 from J; bases not matched to a gene: 8. Germline-derived CDR1 and CDR2 are MGHRA and YSYEKL. The CDR3 loop spans 16 amino acids. CDR3 sequence: CASSHEGEGGYNEQFF. The CDR3 nucleotides read TGCGCCAGCAGCCACGAAGGGGAGGGAGGCTACAATGAGCAGTTCTTC.

The gene calls are TRBV7-9 and TRBJ1-1, with TRBD1 matching 9 bases. CDR1 SEHNR and CDR2 FQNEAQ come from the germline V gene (reference sequence). The CDR3 extends over 15 amino acids. The J segment lost 5 bases and the V segment lost 4 bases, leaving 8 bases of the junction unmatched. This chain's CDR3 is CASSSLRTGETEAFF. The CDR3 coding sequence is TGTGCCAGCAGCTCCTTAAGGACAGGGGAGACTGAAGCTTTCTTT.

This chain uses TRBV29-1 with TRBJ1-5, with D possibly matching TRBD1 (5 bases). Trimming shortened V by 7 bases and J by 1 base, and 26 bases separated the two germline ends. This CDR3 has 18 residues. The germline gives CDR1 SQVTM, CDR2 ANQGSEA. The CDR3 nucleotides are TGCAGCGGTACGGGTGGTAGGCAGGGAATGGAGAGCAATCAGCCCCAGCATTTT. Translation gives CSGTGGRQGMESNQPQHF.

The chain uses TRBV7-9 and TRBJ2-5, with D uncertain. The CDR3 has 13 amino acids. CDR1 is SEHNR, CDR2 FQNEAQ, per germline (reference sequence). V lost 5 bases and J lost 5, with 12 bases in between. The CDR3 coding sequence is TGTGCCAGCAGCCCCTTAGGTTTTGAGACCCAGTACTTC. Protein product: CASSPLGFETQYF.

DNA of the CDR3: TGTGCCAGTAGTATAGGACTAGCGTTGGATACGCAGTATTTT. It encodes CASSIGLALDTQYF. The gene calls are TRBV19 and TRBJ2-3; 8 bases match TRBD2. The CDR3 loop spans 14 amino acids. Germline V lookup: CDR1 LNHDA, CDR2 SQIVND (reference sequence). V lost 1 base to trimming and J lost 6 bases; unmatched junction nucleotides: 3.

CDR3 sequence: CASSQDLPWEEFYEQYF. The CDR3 DNA reads TGTGCCAGCAGCCAAGATCTTCCCTGGGAAGAGTTCTACGAGCAGTACTTC. The rearrangement links TRBV4-2 to TRBJ2-7; D uncertain. This CDR3 has 17 amino acids. V gave up 0 bases and J gave up 3 bases, with 18 bases separating them. The germline CDR1 and CDR2 sequences are LGHNA and YNFKEQ.

The chain combines TRBV28 with TRBJ2-2, with TRBD1 matching 7 bases. V lost 6 bases, J lost 6 bases, and 13 bases stayed unmatched. Germline CDR1 MDHEN, CDR2 SYDVKM. The CDR3 is 16 amino acids. CDR3 nucleotides: TGTGCCAGCAGGCTGGTGGCGGCAGGGGGAGCCGGGGAGCTGTTTTTT. Its translation: CASRLVAAGGAGELFF.